This T cell receptor beta chain originates from a study of blood T cell repertoires in COVID-19. Study at large: Both acute and convalescent COVID-19 samples were obtained from the United States, Italy and Spain. PBMCs, B-cell-depleted T cells, or T cells were the source of the cDNA or gDNA that made up the material.

Germline V gene sequence: CDR1 SNHLY, CDR2 FYNNEI. After removal of 7 bases from V and 2 bases from J, the junction contained 6 bases not matched to a gene. The CDR3 is 14 amino acids. Seattle cases were enrolled at active infection and followed longitudinally. Clones were read by immunoSEQ multiplex PCR, and TCRdb kept only the in-frame ones, dropping some. The profile shows some 54,000 clones, around 81% of them singletons. This chain connects TRBV2 to TRBJ2-7; 9 bases agree with TRBD1. The clonotype was recovered from a woman of 80 years or more with COVID-19, enrolled during active disease. The specimen was peripheral blood. CDR3 in DNA: TGTGCCAGCAACACGGACAGGGGCCCCTACGAGCAGTACTTC. It yields the protein CASNTDRGPYEQYF. Full variable domain (missing parts from reference TRBV2 and TRBJ2-7): EPEVTQTPSHQVTQMGQEVILRCVPISNHLYFYWYRQILGQKVEFLVSFYNNEISEKSEIFDDQFSVERPDGSNFTLKIRSTKLEDSAMYFCASNTDRGPYEQYFGPGTRLTVT.